These 20 T cell receptor beta chains originate from one sample sequenced in a study of OX40 agonist ivuxolimab in advanced cancers. The table came from immunoSEQ multiplex PCR; TCRdb's copy has only in-frame clones and leaves some out. This table has over 65,000 clones, about 88% appearing once. This specimen consisted of CD4+ or CD8+ T cells sorted from blood, obtained in a trial of the OX40 agonist ivuxolimab. The receptors were gathered from an adult with an advanced solid tumor such as melanoma, head and neck, liver or kidney cancer.

J is TRBJ2-7 and V is TRBV6-5; D is perhaps TRBD2 (6 bases). The germline CDR1 and CDR2 sequences are MNHEY and SVGAGI. V lost 5 bases, J lost 2 bases, and 7 bases lay in between. This CDR3 contains 12 residues. CDR3 loop: CASSGGTYEQYF. The CDR3 region has the DNA TGTGCCAGCAGTGGAGGGACCTACGAGCAGTACTTC.

The gene calls are TRBV5-1 and TRBJ2-5, with 7 bases fitting TRBD1. The CDR3 runs to 13 residues. J was trimmed by 5 bases and V by 2 bases; bases with no gene match: 3. CDR1 and CDR2 (germline): SGHRS, YFSETQ. The CDR3 is CASSLGGLETQYF. As DNA, the CDR3 is TGCGCCAGCAGCTTAGGGGGCCTGGAGACCCAGTACTTC.

The chain carries TRBV4-2 and TRBJ2-7, with TRBD1 identical over 9 bases. V was pared by 4 bases and J by 7 bases, with 8 bases of the junction left unmatched. CDR1 and CDR2 from the germline V gene are LGHNA and YNFKEQ. The CDR3 runs to 14 residues. The CDR3 protein is CASSRTGATLEQYF. Written as DNA, the CDR3 is TGTGCCAGCAGCCGGACAGGGGCCACCCTGGAGCAGTACTTC.

J is TRBJ2-2 and V is TRBV9; no clear D. This CDR3 has 14 residues. Trimming cost V 0 bases and J 7 bases, with 10 bases left between them. Germline V gene data show CDR1 as SGDLS and CDR2 as YYNGEE. This CDR3 reads CASSVGMAIGELFF. As DNA, the CDR3 is TGTGCCAGCAGCGTAGGAATGGCGATCGGGGAGCTGTTTTTT.

The chain links TRBV28 to TRBJ1-4; D is unresolved. V was pared by 8 bases and J by 3 bases, with 19 bases between. Germline CDR1 and CDR2: MDHEN and SYDVKM. CDR3 length: 16 residues. The CDR3 is CASGSYGRTSNEKLFF. The CDR3 bases are TGTGCCAGCGGGTCCTATGGGAGGACCTCTAATGAAAAACTGTTTTTT. Looking up the rest from reference TRBV28 and TRBJ1-4 gives the full variable domain: DVKVTQSSRYLVKRTGEKVFLECVQDMDHENMFWYRQDPGLGLRLIYFSYDVKMKEKGDIPEGYSVSREKKERFSLILESASTNQTSMYLCASGSYGRTSNEKLFFGSGTQLSVL.

For this clone: An end of the junction does not agree with germline; a read error may underlie this. CDR3 region: CATLRDSSNEEYF. CDR3 nucleotides: TGTGCCACCCTACGGGACAGCTCTAACGAGGAGTACTTC. The chain links TRBV28 to TRBJ2-7, with 7 bases that match TRBD1. Germline V gives CDR1 MDHEN, CDR2 SYDVKM. The CDR3 has 13 amino acids.

The V and J genes are TRBV14 and TRBJ2-7; 9 nucleotides line up with TRBD1. V trimming: 0 bases; J trimming: 2 bases; junction bases outside the gene matches: 8. Germline CDR1 SGHDN, CDR2 FVKESK. This CDR3 contains 17 residues. The CDR3 is CASSQDLLDRGTYEQYF. DNA of the CDR3: TGTGCCAGCAGCCAAGATCTCCTGGACAGGGGTACCTACGAGCAGTACTTC.

This chain uses TRBV7-2 with TRBJ2-7, with D perhaps matching TRBD2 (6 bases). CDR1 and CDR2 (germline): SGHTA, FQGNSA. V shed 7 bases and J shed 0 bases, with 16 bases lying between them. This CDR3 spans 15 amino acids. The CDR3 DNA reads TGTGCCAGCACCCCCGGGGCGGGAATCTCCTACGAGCAGTACTTC. This encodes CASTPGAGISYEQYF.

The J gene is TRBJ2-4, the V gene TRBV30; the match to TRBD2 covers 7 bases. The CDR3 extends over 15 amino acids. CDR1 and CDR2 from the germline V gene are GTSNPN and SVGIG (reference sequence). The CDR3: CAAAKRGLAKNIQYF. The CDR3, as DNA: TGTGCGGCGGCCAAGCGGGGCCTAGCCAAAAACATTCAGTACTTC.

The chain links TRBV27 to TRBJ2-1; no reliable D call. V lost 3 bases and J 12 bases, leaving 15 bases between the germline ends. The germline V gene encodes CDR1 MNHEY and CDR2 SMNVEV (reference sequence). CDR3 length: 13 amino acids. CDR3 bases: TGTGCCAGCAGTTTGTTTTATTCGAATCGGCAGTTCTTC. This encodes CASSLFYSNRQFF.

The chain employs TRBV10-3 and TRBJ2-2; 10 bases align to TRBD1. V lost 5 bases and J lost 1; bases outside the gene matches: 4. The CDR3 runs 16 residues. Germline CDR1 is ENHRY and CDR2 is SYGVKD. The CDR3 nucleotides read TGTGCCATCAGTCCGACAGGGGGCGAGAACACCGGGGAGCTGTTTTTT. As protein: CAISPTGGENTGELFF.

The rearrangement links TRBV5-1 to TRBJ2-1, with a weak D call TRBD1 (5 bases). Trimming shortened V by 2 bases and J by 2 bases, and 11 bases separated the two germline ends. Germline V CDR1 and CDR2: SGHRS, YFSETQ. CDR3 size: 15 residues. The CDR3 is CASSFPGSPYNEQFF. CDR3 in DNA: TGCGCCAGCAGCTTCCCAGGGTCCCCCTACAATGAGCAGTTCTTC.

The chain combines TRBV7-6 with TRBJ2-1; D is tentatively TRBD1 or TRBD2 (5 bases each). V was clipped by 4 bases and J by 4 bases, with 14 bases between them. CDR3 length: 15 amino acids. CDR1 and CDR2 (germline): SGHVS, FNYEAQ. The CDR3 coding sequence is TGTGCCAGCAGCTCCCGGGACCAACCGTACAATGAGCAGTTCTTC. Protein sequence: CASSSRDQPYNEQFF.

The chain links TRBV5-6 to TRBJ1-2, with TRBD1 identical over 9 bases. The J segment lost 7 bases and the V segment lost 4 bases, leaving 11 bases of the junction unmatched. This CDR3 spans 15 amino acids. Germline V gene lookup returns CDR1 SGHDT and CDR2 YYEEEE. The CDR3 bases are TGTGCCAGCAGCCCAATAGCGGACAGGGGCGGTGGCTACACCTTC. Translated, it gives CASSPIADRGGGYTF.

The chain couples TRBV5-1 to TRBJ1-2, with D uncertain. Germline loops: CDR1 SGHRS, CDR2 YFSETQ. This CDR3 is built from 14 residues. The V and J ends lost 3 bases and 1 base respectively, with 10 bases between them. Here the CDR3 DNA reads TGCGCCAGCAGCTCGTCCGGCGGTAACTATGGCTACACCTTC. Its protein product is CASSSSGGNYGYTF.

This chain connects TRBV9 to TRBJ2-1; 8 bases match TRBD1. V shed 3 bases and J 5 bases; nucleotides not matched to a gene: 4. This CDR3 has 14 residues. The germline CDR1 and CDR2 sequences are SGDLS and YYNGEE. CDR3 residues: CASSGGTGHNEQFF. CDR3 nucleotide sequence: TGTGCCAGCAGCGGGGGGACAGGCCACAATGAGCAGTTCTTC.

The chain combines TRBV5-6 with TRBJ2-5; D may be TRBD1 or TRBD2 (5 bases each). CDR3 length equals 14 residues. Germline V CDR1 and CDR2: SGHDT, YYEEEE. Trimming left V 4 bases short and J 5 bases short, with 15 bases between. CDR3 protein: CASSPPGTPETQYF. The CDR3 DNA is TGTGCCAGCAGCCCCCCAGGGACCCCCGAGACCCAGTACTTC.

This rearrangement joins TRBV6-5 to TRBJ2-4; 13 nucleotides line up with TRBD2. V shed 6 bases, J shed 3 bases, and the junction held 2 bases outside the gene matches. This CDR3 is 15 amino acids long. Germline lookup yields CDR1 MNHEY and CDR2 SVGAGI. The CDR3 DNA reads as TGTGCCAGCAGCCGACTAGCGGGGGGCAAAAACATTCAGTACTTC. Protein product: CASSRLAGGKNIQYF.

The chain employs TRBV5-1 and TRBJ1-3; the D gene is possibly TRBD1 (6 bases). Germline assignment: CDR1 SGHRS and CDR2 YFSETQ. The CDR3 has 15 amino acids. Trimming removed 4 bases from V and 0 bases from J, with 11 bases in between. In DNA form, the CDR3 reads TGCGCCAGCAGCCATGACAGGACCTCTGGAAACACCATATATTTT. It yields the protein CASSHDRTSGNTIYF.

The genes are TRBV10-2 and TRBJ2-7, with D perhaps matching TRBD2 (6 bases). The CDR3 spans 14 residues. Trimming removed 10 bases from V and 1 base from J, with 17 bases in between. Germline values: CDR1 WSHSY, CDR2 SAAADI. In DNA form, the CDR3 reads TGCGCCACCGAAAGAGGAGGGCTTTCCTACGAGCAGTACTTC. Residues: CATERGGLSYEQYF.